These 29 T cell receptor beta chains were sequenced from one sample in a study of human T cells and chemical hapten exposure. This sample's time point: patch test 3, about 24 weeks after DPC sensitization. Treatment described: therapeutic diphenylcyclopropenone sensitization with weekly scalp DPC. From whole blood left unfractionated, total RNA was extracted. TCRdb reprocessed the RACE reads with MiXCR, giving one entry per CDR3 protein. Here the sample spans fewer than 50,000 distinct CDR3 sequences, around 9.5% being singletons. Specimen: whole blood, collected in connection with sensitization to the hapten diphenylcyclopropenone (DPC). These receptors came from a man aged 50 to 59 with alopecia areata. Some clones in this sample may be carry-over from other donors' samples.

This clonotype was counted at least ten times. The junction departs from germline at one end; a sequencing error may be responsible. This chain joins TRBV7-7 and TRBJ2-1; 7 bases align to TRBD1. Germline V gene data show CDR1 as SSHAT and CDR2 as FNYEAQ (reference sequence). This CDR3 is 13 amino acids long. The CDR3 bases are TGTGCTAGCAGCTTTGACAGGGCCCATGAGCAGTTCTTC. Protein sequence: CASSFDRAHEQFF.

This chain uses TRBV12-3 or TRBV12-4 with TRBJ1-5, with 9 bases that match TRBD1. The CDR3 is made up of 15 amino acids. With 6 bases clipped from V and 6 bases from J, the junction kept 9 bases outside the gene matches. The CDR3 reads CASSPLRTGAQPQHF. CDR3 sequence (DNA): TGTGCCAGCAGCCCACTACGGACAGGGGCTCAGCCCCAGCATTTT.

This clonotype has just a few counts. The CDR3 DNA reads as TGTGCCAGCAGCGAGACAGGAACGAAAGAGACCCAGTACTTC. As protein: CASSETGTKETQYF. The chain carries TRBV7-3 and TRBJ2-5; possibly TRBD1 for D (6 bases). Trimming removed 5 bases from V and 3 bases from J, with 13 bases in between. CDR3 length: 14 amino acids. Germline CDR1 is SGHTA and CDR2 is FQGTGA. Variable domain in full (rest from reference TRBV7-3 and TRBJ2-5): GAGVSQTPSNKVTEKGKYVELRCDPISGHTALYWYRQSLGQGPEFLIYFQGTGAADDSGLPNDRFFAVRPEGSVSTLKIQRTERGDSAVYLCASSETGTKETQYFGPGTRLLVL.

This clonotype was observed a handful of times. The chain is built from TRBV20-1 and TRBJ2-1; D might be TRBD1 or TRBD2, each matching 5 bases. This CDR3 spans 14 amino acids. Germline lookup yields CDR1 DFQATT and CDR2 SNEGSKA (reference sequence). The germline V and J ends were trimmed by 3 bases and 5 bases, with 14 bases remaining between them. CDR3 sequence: CSASPITGHNEQFF. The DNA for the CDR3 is TGCAGTGCTAGCCCGATAACGGGGCACAATGAGCAGTTCTTC.

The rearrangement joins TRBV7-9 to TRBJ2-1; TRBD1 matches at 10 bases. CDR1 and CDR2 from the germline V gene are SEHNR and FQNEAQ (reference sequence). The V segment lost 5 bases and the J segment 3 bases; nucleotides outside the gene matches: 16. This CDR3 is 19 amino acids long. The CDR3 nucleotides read TGTGCCAGCAGCCGACAGGGGGCCTCCCAGACCCTTCTCTACAATGAGCAGTTCTTC. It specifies CASSRQGASQTLLYNEQFF.

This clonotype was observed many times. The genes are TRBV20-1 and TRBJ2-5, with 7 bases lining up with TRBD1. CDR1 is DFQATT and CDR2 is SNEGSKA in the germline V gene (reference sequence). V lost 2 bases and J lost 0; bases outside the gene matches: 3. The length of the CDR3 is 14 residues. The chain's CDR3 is CSARTGTDQETQYF. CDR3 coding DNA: TGCAGTGCTAGAACTGGGACAGACCAAGAGACCCAGTACTTC.

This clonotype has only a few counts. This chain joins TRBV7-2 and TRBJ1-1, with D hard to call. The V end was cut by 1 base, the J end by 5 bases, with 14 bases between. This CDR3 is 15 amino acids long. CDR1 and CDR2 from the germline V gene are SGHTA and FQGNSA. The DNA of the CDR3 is TGTGCCAGCAGCTTAGTTGAGACGGCTGGGACTGAAGCTTTCTTT. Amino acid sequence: CASSLVETAGTEAFF.

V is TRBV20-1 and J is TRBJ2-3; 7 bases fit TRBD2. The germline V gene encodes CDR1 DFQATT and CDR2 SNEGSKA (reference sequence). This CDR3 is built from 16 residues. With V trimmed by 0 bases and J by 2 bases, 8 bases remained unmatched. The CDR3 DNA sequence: TGCAGTGCTAGAGATCCTGTAGGGAGGGACACAGATACGCAGTATTTT. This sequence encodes CSARDPVGRDTDTQYF.

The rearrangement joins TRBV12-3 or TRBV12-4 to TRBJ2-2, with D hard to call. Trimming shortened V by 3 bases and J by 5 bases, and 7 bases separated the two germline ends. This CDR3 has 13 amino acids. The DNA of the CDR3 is TGTGCCAGCAGTTTGACATGGACCGGGGAGCTGTTTTTT. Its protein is CASSLTWTGELFF.

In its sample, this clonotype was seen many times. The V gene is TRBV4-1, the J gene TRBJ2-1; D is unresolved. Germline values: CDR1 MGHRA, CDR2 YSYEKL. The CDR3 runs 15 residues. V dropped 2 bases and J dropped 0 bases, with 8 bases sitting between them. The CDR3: CASSQSESSYNEQFF. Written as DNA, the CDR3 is TGCGCCAGCAGCCAATCAGAAAGCTCCTACAATGAGCAGTTCTTC.

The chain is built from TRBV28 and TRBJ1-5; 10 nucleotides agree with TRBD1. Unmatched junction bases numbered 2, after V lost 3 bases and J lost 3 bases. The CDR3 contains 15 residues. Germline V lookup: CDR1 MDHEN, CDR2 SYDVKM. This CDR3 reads CASSLDRGYNQPQHF. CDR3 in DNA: TGTGCCAGCAGTTTGGACAGGGGGTACAATCAGCCCCAGCATTTT.

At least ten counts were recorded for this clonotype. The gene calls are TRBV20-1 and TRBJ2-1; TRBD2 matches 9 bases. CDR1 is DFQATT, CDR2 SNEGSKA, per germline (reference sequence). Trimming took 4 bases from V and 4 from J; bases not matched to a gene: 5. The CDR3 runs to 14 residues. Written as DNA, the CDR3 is TGCAGTGCTAAAATAGCGGGAGAGTACAATGAGCAGTTCTTC. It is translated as CSAKIAGEYNEQFF.

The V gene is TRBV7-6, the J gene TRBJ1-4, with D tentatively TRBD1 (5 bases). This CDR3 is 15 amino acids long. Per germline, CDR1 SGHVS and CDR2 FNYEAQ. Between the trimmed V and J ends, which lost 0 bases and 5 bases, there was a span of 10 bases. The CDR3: CASSLARDVNEKLFF. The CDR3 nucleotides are TGTGCCAGCAGCTTAGCCCGGGACGTAAATGAAAAACTGTTTTTT.

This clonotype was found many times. CDR3 coding DNA: TGTGCCTGGAGTGGACAGTATAGCAATCAGCCCCAGCATTTT. It is translated as CAWSGQYSNQPQHF. This chain connects TRBV30 to TRBJ1-5, with D possibly being TRBD1 (5 bases). The CDR3 extends over 14 amino acids. Trimming left V 1 base short and J 0 bases short, with 7 bases between. Germline V lookup: CDR1 GTSNPN, CDR2 SVGIG (reference sequence).

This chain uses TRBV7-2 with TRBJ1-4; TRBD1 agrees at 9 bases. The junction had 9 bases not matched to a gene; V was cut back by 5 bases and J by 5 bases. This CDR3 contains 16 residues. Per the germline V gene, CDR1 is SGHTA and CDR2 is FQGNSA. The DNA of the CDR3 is TGTGCCAGCAGCCCAACGTCCGACAGGGGGAATGAAAAACTGTTTTTT. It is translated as CASSPTSDRGNEKLFF. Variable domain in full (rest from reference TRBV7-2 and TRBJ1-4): GAGVSQSPSNKVTEKGKDVELRCDPISGHTALYWYRQSLGQGLEFLIYFQGNSAPDKSGLPSDRFSAERTGGSVSTLTIQRTQQEDSAVYLCASSPTSDRGNEKLFFGSGTQLSVL.

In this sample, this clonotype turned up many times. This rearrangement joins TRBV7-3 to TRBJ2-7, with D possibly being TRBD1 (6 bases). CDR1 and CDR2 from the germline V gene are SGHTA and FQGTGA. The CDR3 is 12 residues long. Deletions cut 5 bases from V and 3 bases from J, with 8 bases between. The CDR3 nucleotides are TGTGCCAGCAGCGTACAGGGCTACGAGCAGTACTTC. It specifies CASSVQGYEQYF.

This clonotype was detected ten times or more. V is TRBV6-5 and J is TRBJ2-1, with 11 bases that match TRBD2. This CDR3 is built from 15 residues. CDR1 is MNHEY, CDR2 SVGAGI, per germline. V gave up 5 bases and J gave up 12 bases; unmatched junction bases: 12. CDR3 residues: CASSQGLAGARLQFF. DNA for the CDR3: TGTGCCAGCAGTCAAGGACTAGCGGGTGCGCGTCTGCAGTTCTTC.

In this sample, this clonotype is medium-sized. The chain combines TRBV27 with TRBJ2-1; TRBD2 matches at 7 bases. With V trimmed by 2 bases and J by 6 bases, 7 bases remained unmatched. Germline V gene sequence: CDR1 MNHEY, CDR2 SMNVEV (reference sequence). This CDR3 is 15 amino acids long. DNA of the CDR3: TGTGCCAGCAGTTTACTAGCGGCCTATTCCAATGAGCAGTTCTTC. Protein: CASSLLAAYSNEQFF.

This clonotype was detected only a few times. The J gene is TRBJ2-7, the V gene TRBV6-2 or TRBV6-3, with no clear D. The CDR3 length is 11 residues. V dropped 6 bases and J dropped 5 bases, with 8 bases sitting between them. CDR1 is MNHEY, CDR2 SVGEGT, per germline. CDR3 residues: CASSPRDEQYF. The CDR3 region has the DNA TGTGCCAGCAGCCCTCGGGACGAGCAGTACTTC.

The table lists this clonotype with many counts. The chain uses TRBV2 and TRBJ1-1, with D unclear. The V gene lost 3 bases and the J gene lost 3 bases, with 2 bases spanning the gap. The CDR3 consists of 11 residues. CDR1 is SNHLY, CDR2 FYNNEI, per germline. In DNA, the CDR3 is TGTGCCAGCAGTGACTACACTGAAGCTTTCTTT. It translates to CASSDYTEAFF.

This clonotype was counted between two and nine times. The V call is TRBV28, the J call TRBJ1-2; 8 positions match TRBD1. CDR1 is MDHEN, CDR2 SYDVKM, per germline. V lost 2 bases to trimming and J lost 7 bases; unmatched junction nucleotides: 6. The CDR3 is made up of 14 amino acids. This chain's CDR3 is CASSLDPGQAGYTF. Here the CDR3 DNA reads TGTGCCAGCAGTTTAGATCCGGGACAGGCTGGCTACACCTTC.

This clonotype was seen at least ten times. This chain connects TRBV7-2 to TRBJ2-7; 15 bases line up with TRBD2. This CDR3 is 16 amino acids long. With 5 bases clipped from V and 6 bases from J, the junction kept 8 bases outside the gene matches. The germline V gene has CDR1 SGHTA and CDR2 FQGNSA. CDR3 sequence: CASSPVAGLAGGEQYF. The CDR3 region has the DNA TGTGCCAGCAGCCCAGTCGCGGGACTAGCGGGAGGCGAGCAGTACTTC.

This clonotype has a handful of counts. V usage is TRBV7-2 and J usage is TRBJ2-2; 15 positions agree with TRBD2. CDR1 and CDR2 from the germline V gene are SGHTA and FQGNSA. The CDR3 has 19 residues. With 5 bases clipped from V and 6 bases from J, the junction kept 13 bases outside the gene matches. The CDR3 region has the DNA TGTGCCAGCAGCCCGGGGTTTTGGACTAGCGGGAGGGCCGCCGGGGAGCTGTTTTTT. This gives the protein CASSPGFWTSGRAAGELFF.

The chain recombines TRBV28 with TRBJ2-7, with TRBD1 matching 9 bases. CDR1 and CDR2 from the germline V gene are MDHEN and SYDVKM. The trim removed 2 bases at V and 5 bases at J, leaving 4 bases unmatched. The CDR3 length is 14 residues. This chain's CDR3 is CASSLGTGNNEQYF. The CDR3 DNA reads TGTGCCAGCAGTTTAGGGACAGGGAACAACGAGCAGTACTTC.

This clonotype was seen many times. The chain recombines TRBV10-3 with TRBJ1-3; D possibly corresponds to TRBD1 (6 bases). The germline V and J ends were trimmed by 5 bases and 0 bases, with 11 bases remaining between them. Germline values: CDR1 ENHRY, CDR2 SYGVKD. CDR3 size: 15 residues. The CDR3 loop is CAISPQGRSGNTIYF. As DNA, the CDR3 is TGTGCCATCAGTCCACAGGGACGCTCTGGAAACACCATATATTTT.

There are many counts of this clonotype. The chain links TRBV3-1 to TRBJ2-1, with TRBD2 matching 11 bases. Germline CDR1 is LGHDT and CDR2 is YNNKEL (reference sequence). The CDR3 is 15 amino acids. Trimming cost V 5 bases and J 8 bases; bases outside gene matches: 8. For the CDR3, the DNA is TGTGCCAGCAGCGAGGTAGCGGGAGGGCGCGATGAGCAGTTCTTC. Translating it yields CASSEVAGGRDEQFF.

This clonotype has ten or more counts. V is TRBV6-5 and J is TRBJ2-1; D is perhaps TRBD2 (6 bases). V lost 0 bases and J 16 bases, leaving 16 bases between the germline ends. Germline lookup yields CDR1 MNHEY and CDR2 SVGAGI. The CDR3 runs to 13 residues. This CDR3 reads CASSYSSRESRFF. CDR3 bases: TGTGCCAGCAGTTACTCTTCCCGGGAGAGTAGATTCTTC.

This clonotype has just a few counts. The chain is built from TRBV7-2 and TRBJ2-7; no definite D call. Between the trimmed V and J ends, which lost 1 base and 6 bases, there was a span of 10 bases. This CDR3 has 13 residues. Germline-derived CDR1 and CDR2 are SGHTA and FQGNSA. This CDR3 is CASSLVSLGEQYF. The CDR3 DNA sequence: TGTGCCAGCAGCTTAGTTAGTTTGGGCGAGCAGTACTTC.

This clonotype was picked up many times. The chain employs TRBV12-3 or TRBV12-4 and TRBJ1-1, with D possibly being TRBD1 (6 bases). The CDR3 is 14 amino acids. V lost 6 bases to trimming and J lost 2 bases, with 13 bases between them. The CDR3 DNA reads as TGTGCCAGCAGGGCTGACAGGCTAAACACTGAAGCTTTCTTT. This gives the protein CASRADRLNTEAFF.